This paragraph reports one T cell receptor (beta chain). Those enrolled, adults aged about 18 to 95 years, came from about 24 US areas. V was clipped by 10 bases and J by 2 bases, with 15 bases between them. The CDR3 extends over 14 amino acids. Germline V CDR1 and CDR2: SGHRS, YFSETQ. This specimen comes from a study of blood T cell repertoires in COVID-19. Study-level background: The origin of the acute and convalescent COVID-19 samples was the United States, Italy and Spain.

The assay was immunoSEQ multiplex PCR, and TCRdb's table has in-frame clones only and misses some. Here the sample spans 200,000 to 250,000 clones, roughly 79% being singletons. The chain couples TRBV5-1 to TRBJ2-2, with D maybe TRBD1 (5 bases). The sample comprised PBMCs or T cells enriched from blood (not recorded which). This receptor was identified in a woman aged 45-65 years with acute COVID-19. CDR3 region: CADQEGANTGELFF. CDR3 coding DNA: TGCGCCGACCAAGAAGGGGCCAACACCGGGGAGCTGTTTTTT.